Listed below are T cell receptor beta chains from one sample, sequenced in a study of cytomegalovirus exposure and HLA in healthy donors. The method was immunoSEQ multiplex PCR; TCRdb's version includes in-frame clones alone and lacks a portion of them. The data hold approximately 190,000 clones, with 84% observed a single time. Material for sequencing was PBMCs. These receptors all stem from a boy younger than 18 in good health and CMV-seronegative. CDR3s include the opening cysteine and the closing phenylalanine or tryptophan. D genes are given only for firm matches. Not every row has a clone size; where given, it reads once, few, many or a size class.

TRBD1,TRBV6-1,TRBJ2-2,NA,CASSGDREYTGELFF,TGTGCCAGCAGTGGGGACAGGGAGTACACCGGGGAGCTGTTTTTT
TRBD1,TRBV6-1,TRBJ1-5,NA,CASSGRGQGPFSNQPQHF,TGTGCCAGCAGTGGGCGGGGACAGGGACCTTTTAGCAATCAGCCCCAGCATTTT
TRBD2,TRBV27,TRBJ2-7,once,CASSLSGLAGPYEQYF,TGTGCCAGCAGTTTATCGGGGCTAGCGGGGCCCTACGAGCAGTACTTC
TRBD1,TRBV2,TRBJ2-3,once,CASRGTGLVKGTQYF,TGTGCCAGCAGGGGGACAGGGTTGGTTAAGGGGACGCAGTATTTT
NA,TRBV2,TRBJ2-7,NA,CASRPTRTARGEQYF,TGTGCCAGCCGACCTACCAGGACAGCCCGGGGCGAGCAGTACTTC
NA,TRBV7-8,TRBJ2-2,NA,CASSLAGQGFGGELFF,TGTGCCAGCAGCTTAGCAGGGCAGGGGTTTGGCGGGGAGCTGTTTTTT
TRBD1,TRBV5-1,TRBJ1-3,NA,CASSLRGVETGSGNTIYF,TGCGCCAGCAGCTTAAGAGGGGTCGAGACAGGGAGCGGAAACACCATATATTTT
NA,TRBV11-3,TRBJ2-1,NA,CASSLGGGNSYNEQFF,TGTGCCAGCAGCTTAGGGGGGGGCAACTCCTACAATGAGCAGTTCTTC
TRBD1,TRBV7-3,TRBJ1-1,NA,CASSAHRGQVTEAFF,TGTGCCAGCAGCGCGCACAGGGGGCAGGTCACTGAAGCTTTCTTT
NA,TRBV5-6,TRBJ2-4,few,CASSFGSNIQYF,TGTGCCAGCAGCTTCGGGTCCAACATTCAGTACTTC
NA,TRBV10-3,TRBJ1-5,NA,CAATGGANQPQHF,TGTGCCGCGACGGGGGGCGCGAATCAGCCCCAGCATTTT
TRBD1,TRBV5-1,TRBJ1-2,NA,CASSLVQGVYAYGYTF,TGCGCCAGCAGCTTGGTACAGGGGGTTTACGCCTATGGCTACACCTTC
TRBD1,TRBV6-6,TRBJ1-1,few,CASSYMNRGTEAFF,TGTGCCAGCAGTTATATGAACAGGGGCACTGAAGCTTTCTTT
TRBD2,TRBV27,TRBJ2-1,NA,CASRPRGSSYNEQFF,TGTGCCAGCAGACCGCGGGGGAGCTCCTACAATGAGCAGTTCTTC
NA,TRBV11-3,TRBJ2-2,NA,CASKGGANTGELFF,TGTGCCAGCAAAGGGGGAGCGAACACCGGGGAGCTGTTTTTT
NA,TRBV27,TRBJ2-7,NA,CASSLFGGSHYEQYF,TGTGCCAGCAGTTTATTTGGTGGCTCTCACTACGAGCAGTACTTC
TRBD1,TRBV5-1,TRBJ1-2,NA,CASSSALRDRLNYGYTF,TGCGCCAGCAGCTCCGCGCTCCGGGACAGATTAAACTATGGCTACACCTTC
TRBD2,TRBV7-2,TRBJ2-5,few,CASSSLFGGYQETQYF,TGTGCCAGCAGCTCATTATTCGGGGGGTACCAAGAGACCCAGTACTTC
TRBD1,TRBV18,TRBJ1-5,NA,CASSPSGGAYQPQHF,TGTGCCAGCTCACCGTCAGGGGGCGCGTACCAGCCCCAGCATTTT
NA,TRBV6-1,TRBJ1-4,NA,CASGRGANEKLFF,TGTGCCAGCGGGCGGGGGGCTAATGAAAAACTGTTTTTT
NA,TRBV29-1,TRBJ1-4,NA,CSVEVVGGRTNEKLFF,TGCAGCGTTGAGGTGGTGGGGGGGCGAACTAATGAAAAACTGTTTTTT
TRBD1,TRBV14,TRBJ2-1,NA,CASSPSPGTGSRLNEQFF,TGTGCCAGCAGCCCTAGTCCCGGGACAGGGTCGAGATTGAATGAGCAGTTCTTC
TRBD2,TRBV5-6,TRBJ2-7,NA,CASSPYGRENEQYF,TGTGCCAGCAGCCCCTACGGGCGGGAGAACGAGCAGTACTTC
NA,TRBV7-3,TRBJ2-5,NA,CASSPSNRETQYF,TGTGCCAGCAGCCCCTCAAACCGGGAGACCCAGTACTTC
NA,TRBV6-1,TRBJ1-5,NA,CASTTGINQPQHF,TGTGCCAGCACCACAGGGATCAATCAGCCCCAGCATTTT
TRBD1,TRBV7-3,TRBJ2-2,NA,CASSRTGGNTGELFF,TGTGCCAGCAGCAGGACAGGGGGGAACACCGGGGAGCTGTTTTTT
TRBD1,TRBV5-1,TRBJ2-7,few,CASSSRDRGYEQYF,TGCGCCAGCAGCTCCCGGGACAGGGGCTACGAGCAGTACTTC
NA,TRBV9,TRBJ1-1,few,CASSVAPLTSAGLNTEAFF,TGTGCCAGCAGCGTAGCCCCGCTCACTTCGGCAGGGTTAAACACTGAAGCTTTCTTT
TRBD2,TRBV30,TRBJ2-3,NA,CAWSSSGISTDTQYF,TGTGCCTGGAGTTCTAGCGGGATTAGCACAGATACGCAGTATTTT
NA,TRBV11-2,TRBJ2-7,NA,CASSLSQTTSYEQYF,TGTGCCAGCAGCTTAAGCCAGACTACTTCCTACGAGCAGTACTTC
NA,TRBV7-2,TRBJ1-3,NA,CASSLGQAGNTIYF,TGTGCCAGCAGCTTAGGACAGGCTGGAAACACCATATATTTT
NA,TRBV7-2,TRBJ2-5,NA,CATGNREETQYF,TGTGCCACCGGAAACAGAGAAGAGACCCAGTACTTC
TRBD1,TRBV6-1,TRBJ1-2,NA,CASGDRANYGYTF,TGTGCCAGTGGGGACAGAGCCAACTATGGCTACACCTTC
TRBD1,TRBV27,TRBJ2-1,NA,CASSLFGTGNEQFF,TGTGCCAGCAGCCTTTTTGGGACAGGTAATGAGCAGTTCTTC
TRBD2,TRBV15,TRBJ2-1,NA,CATSRGHPFLVWSGSPNSYNEQFF,TGTGCCACCAGCAGAGGACACCCTTTCCTGGTTTGGAGCGGGAGTCCAAATTCCTACAATGAGCAGTTCTTC
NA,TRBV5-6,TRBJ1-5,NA,CASSLRAAGIQPQHF,TGTGCCAGCAGCTTGAGAGCCGCGGGAATTCAGCCCCAGCATTTT
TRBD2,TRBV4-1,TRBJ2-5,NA,CASSQEVGLAEQETQYF,TGCGCCAGCAGCCAAGAGGTGGGACTAGCGGAGCAAGAGACCCAGTACTTC
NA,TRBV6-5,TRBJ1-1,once,CASRPAAEVNTEAFF,TGTGCCAGCAGACCGGCCGCCGAGGTGAACACTGAAGCTTTCTTT
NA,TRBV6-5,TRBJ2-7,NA,CASSYMGSSYEQYF,TGTGCCAGCAGTTACATGGGCAGCTCCTACGAGCAGTACTTC
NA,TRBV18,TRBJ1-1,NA,CASPRGGGMNTEAFF,TGTGCCAGCCCACGCGGGGGGGGGATGAACACTGAAGCTTTCTTT